The 23 T cell receptor beta chains below all came from one sample that was sequenced in a study of CD8 T cells in Susac syndrome. An input of roughly 0.5 to 1 ug of RNA was subjected to reverse transcription using random hexamers. TCRdb reprocessed the immunoSEQ multiplex PCR reads via MiXCR and lists one record per CDR3 protein. The sample includes around 200,000 distinct CDR3 sequences, almost 96% of them seen just once. Source material: CD4+ T cells from PBMCs. All receptors come from a human donor with multiple sclerosis.

V and J are TRBV5-1 and TRBJ2-5; D ambiguous. Trimming cost V 0 bases and J 7 bases, with 13 bases left between them. This CDR3 comprises 14 residues. Germline V gene data show CDR1 as SGHRS and CDR2 as YFSETQ. CDR3 bases: TGCGCCAGCAGCTTGGTTATTTCGGGCTGGACCCAGTACTTC. Protein sequence: CASSLVISGWTQYF.

This chain connects TRBV6-2 or TRBV6-3 to TRBJ2-3; D remains unclear. Trimming removed 6 bases at V and 5 bases at J, with 15 bases between. Germline lookup yields CDR1 MNHEY and CDR2 SVGEGT. The CDR3 has 14 amino acids. CDR3 residues: CASSPLDGRDTQYF. The CDR3 DNA reads as TGTGCCAGCAGCCCCTTGGACGGGCGAGATACGCAGTATTTT.

The chain carries TRBV5-1 and TRBJ2-3, with D possibly TRBD1 on 5 matching bases. V was shortened by 3 bases and J by 4 bases, with 9 bases between the two germline ends. The CDR3 contains 13 residues. Germline loops: CDR1 SGHRS, CDR2 YFSETQ. CDR3: CASSWQGPDTQYF. The CDR3 DNA follows: TGCGCCAGCAGCTGGCAGGGTCCAGATACGCAGTATTTT.

The rearrangement uses TRBV30 and TRBJ1-2; D is perhaps TRBD1 (6 bases). The CDR3 covers 13 residues. Germline V gene lookup returns CDR1 GTSNPN and CDR2 SVGIG (reference sequence). V lost 3 bases to trimming and J lost 2 bases, with 10 bases between them. Written as DNA, the CDR3 is TGTGCCTGGAGATCAGGGGCGAACTATGGCTACACCTTC. Translated: CAWRSGANYGYTF. Full variable domain (outside the CDR3, taken from reference TRBV30 and TRBJ1-2): SQTIHQWPATLVQPVGSPLSLECTVEGTSNPNLYWYRQAAGRGLQLLFYSVGIGQISSEVPQNLSASRPQDRQFILSSKKLLLSDSGFYLCAWRSGANYGYTFGSGTRLTVV.

This clonotype was recorded only once. The V call is TRBV12-3 or TRBV12-4, the J call TRBJ1-6; D remains ambiguous. Trimming removed 4 bases from V and 7 bases from J, with 8 bases in between. The CDR3 runs to 13 residues. DNA of the CDR3: TGTGCCAGCAGTTGGGTGATCAATTCACCCCTCCACTTT. It yields the protein CASSWVINSPLHF.

V gene TRBV30 combines with J gene TRBJ1-3; no definite D call. Per germline, CDR1 GTSNPN and CDR2 SVGIG (reference sequence). V lost 2 bases and J lost 0, with 11 bases in between. There are 15 residues in the CDR3. The CDR3 region is CAWSKKAFSGNTIYF. The CDR3 nucleotides read TGTGCCTGGAGTAAAAAGGCCTTCTCTGGAAACACCATATATTTT.

J is TRBJ2-4 and V is TRBV29-1, with D possibly being TRBD1 (6 bases). Trimming removed 3 bases from V and 0 bases from J, with 15 bases in between. The CDR3 length is 16 residues. Germline loops: CDR1 SQVTM, CDR2 ANQGSEA. In DNA, the CDR3 is TGCAGCGTTGAGAAGCCAGGGGATTTAGCCAAAAACATTCAGTACTTC. Its translation is CSVEKPGDLAKNIQYF.

The genes are TRBV24-1 and TRBJ2-3; D is possibly TRBD2 (6 bases). Germline loops: CDR1 KGHDR, CDR2 SFDVKD. CDR3 length: 14 residues. The V and J ends lost 0 bases and 4 bases respectively, with 7 bases between them. CDR3 sequence (DNA): TGTGCCACCAGTGATTTGTGGAGGGCAGATACGCAGTATTTT. Amino acids: CATSDLWRADTQYF.

The chain is built from TRBV7-2 and TRBJ1-5, with 7 bases fitting TRBD1. V shed 5 bases, J shed 5 bases, and the junction held 3 bases outside the gene matches. The CDR3 loop spans 13 amino acids. Germline V CDR1 and CDR2: SGHTA, FQGNSA. CDR3 amino acids: CASSRTGDQPQHF. The CDR3 nucleotides read TGTGCCAGCAGCCGGACAGGAGATCAGCCCCAGCATTTT.

The rearrangement links TRBV28 to TRBJ2-1, with 13 bases identical to TRBD2. The germline gives CDR1 MDHEN, CDR2 SYDVKM. The V and J ends lost 8 bases and 0 bases, in that order; junction bases with no gene match: 4. The CDR3 contains 16 residues. CDR3 coding DNA: TGTGCCAGCGGCGGGACTAGCGGGGACTCCTACAATGAGCAGTTCTTC. It translates to CASGGTSGDSYNEQFF. Full variable domain (remainder filled in from reference TRBV28 and TRBJ2-1): DVKVTQSSRYLVKRTGEKVFLECVQDMDHENMFWYRQDPGLGLRLIYFSYDVKMKEKGDIPEGYSVSREKKERFSLILESASTNQTSMYLCASGGTSGDSYNEQFFGPGTRLTVL.

The J gene is TRBJ2-1, the V gene TRBV7-9, with TRBD1 matching 9 bases. Germline V lookup: CDR1 SEHNR, CDR2 FQNEAQ (reference sequence). The CDR3 covers 16 residues. The trim removed 3 bases at V and 6 bases at J, leaving 9 bases unmatched. The CDR3 DNA sequence: TGTGCCAGCAGCTTCAAGGGGGACAGGGCAGGCAATGAGCAGTTCTTC. Translated: CASSFKGDRAGNEQFF.

The chain joins TRBV20-1 to TRBJ2-5, with a possible D match to TRBD1 (6 bases). The CDR3 has 15 residues. V lost 1 base, J lost 1 base, and 13 bases lay in between. The germline V gene encodes CDR1 DFQATT and CDR2 SNEGSKA (reference sequence). Here the CDR3 reads CSARVQGGPQETQYF. CDR3 nucleotide sequence: TGCAGTGCTAGAGTACAGGGTGGGCCCCAAGAGACCCAGTACTTC.

The J gene is TRBJ2-1, the V gene TRBV30, with 8 bases matching TRBD1. CDR1 is GTSNPN, CDR2 SVGIG, per germline (reference sequence). V dropped 0 bases and J dropped 7; count of bases not matched to a gene: 5. This CDR3 has 14 residues. CDR3 sequence (DNA): TGTGCCTGGAGTGTAGGACAGGGTCAAAATGAGCAGTTCTTC. Protein product: CAWSVGQGQNEQFF.

This clonotype has just one count. The V call is TRBV28, the J call TRBJ2-1; D ambiguous. Per germline, CDR1 MDHEN and CDR2 SYDVKM. The germline V and J ends were trimmed by 3 bases and 9 bases, with 15 bases remaining between them. The CDR3 spans 14 residues. CDR3 nucleotides: TGTGCCAGCAGTTTCGCCCTCTCGGTGGGTGAGCAGTTCTTC. Translating it yields CASSFALSVGEQFF.

The chain uses TRBV9 and TRBJ2-5, with 15 bases fitting TRBD2. V gave up 4 bases and J gave up 5 bases; unmatched junction bases: 3. The germline V gene encodes CDR1 SGDLS and CDR2 YYNGEE. The CDR3 is 15 amino acids. The CDR3 coding sequence is TGTGCCAGCAGCCGGACTAGCGGGGGGGCGGAGACCCAGTACTTC. Its translation: CASSRTSGGAETQYF.

The chain carries TRBV6-5 and TRBJ1-1, with D tentatively TRBD1 (5 bases). V was clipped by 4 bases and J by 8 bases, with 11 bases between them. CDR3 length: 12 amino acids. Germline V CDR1 and CDR2: MNHEY, SVGAGI. CDR3 sequence reads: CASSFTGEEAFF. The DNA for the CDR3 is TGTGCCAGCAGTTTCACAGGAGAAGAAGCTTTCTTT.

The chain combines TRBV29-1 with TRBJ2-5; no reliable D call. Per germline, CDR1 SQVTM and CDR2 ANQGSEA. V lost 5 bases, J lost 1 base, and 5 bases lay in between. This CDR3 comprises 11 residues. The CDR3 bases are TGCAGCGTTCTTGGCCAAGAGACCCAGTACTTC. Encoded protein: CSVLGQETQYF.

The chain links TRBV30 to TRBJ2-7; D unclear. The V and J ends lost 5 bases and 7 bases respectively, with 12 bases between them. Germline CDR1 and CDR2: GTSNPN and SVGIG (reference sequence). The CDR3 extends over 11 amino acids. CDR3 sequence (DNA): TGTGCCTGGGGTTCCGGCCATGAGCAGTACTTC. This encodes CAWGSGHEQYF.

V gene TRBV4-2 combines with J gene TRBJ2-7, with TRBD2 as a possible D gene (6 bases). The ends were cut back, 1 base at V and 0 bases at J, with 16 bases in the middle. The CDR3 loop spans 17 amino acids. CDR1 LGHNA and CDR2 YNFKEQ come from the germline V gene. Here the CDR3 reads CASSQVGRGAPSYEQYF. CDR3 in DNA: TGTGCCAGCAGCCAAGTGGGTCGCGGGGCGCCCTCCTACGAGCAGTACTTC.

The chain recombines TRBV20-1 with TRBJ2-1; 8 bases map to TRBD2. This CDR3 is built from 13 residues. Trimming removed 1 base from V and 6 bases from J; junction bases left unmatched: 2. The germline V gene has CDR1 DFQATT and CDR2 SNEGSKA (reference sequence). CDR3 loop: CSARAGGPNEQFF. The CDR3 coding sequence is TGCAGTGCTAGAGCGGGGGGGCCCAATGAGCAGTTCTTC.

The chain employs TRBV7-8 and TRBJ2-1; D ambiguous. V dropped 1 base and J dropped 0 bases, with 10 bases sitting between them. CDR1 and CDR2 (germline): SGHVS, FQNEAQ. CDR3 length: 16 residues. CDR3 amino acids: CASSLDRRSSYNEQFF. CDR3 sequence (DNA): TGTGCCAGCAGCTTAGATCGTCGGAGCTCCTACAATGAGCAGTTCTTC.

The V and J genes are TRBV27 and TRBJ2-1; 8 bases are shared with TRBD1. CDR3 length: 15 residues. V was clipped by 6 bases and J by 4 bases; unmatched bases: 8. CDR1 is MNHEY, CDR2 SMNVEV, per germline (reference sequence). The CDR3, as DNA: TGTGCCAGCAGCCCCGACAGGGGTCAGTACAATGAGCAGTTCTTC. Translation gives CASSPDRGQYNEQFF.

J is TRBJ2-1 and V is TRBV29-1; D not certain. Germline V gives CDR1 SQVTM, CDR2 ANQGSEA. Trimming took 4 bases from V and 5 from J, leaving 6 bases between them. The CDR3 contains 11 residues. CDR3: CSVARNNEQFF. For the CDR3, the DNA is TGCAGCGTTGCCCGGAACAATGAGCAGTTCTTC.